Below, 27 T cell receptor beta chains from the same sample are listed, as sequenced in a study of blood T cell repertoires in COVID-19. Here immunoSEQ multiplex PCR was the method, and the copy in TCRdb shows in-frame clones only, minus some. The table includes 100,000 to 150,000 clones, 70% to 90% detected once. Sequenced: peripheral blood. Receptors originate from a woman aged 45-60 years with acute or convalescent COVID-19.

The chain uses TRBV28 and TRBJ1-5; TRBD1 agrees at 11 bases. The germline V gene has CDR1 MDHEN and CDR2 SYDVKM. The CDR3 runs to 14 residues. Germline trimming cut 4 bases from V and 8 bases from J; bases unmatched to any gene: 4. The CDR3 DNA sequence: TGTGCCAGCAGTTCTGGACAGGGGGCTAAGCCCCAGCATTTT. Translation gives CASSSGQGAKPQHF.

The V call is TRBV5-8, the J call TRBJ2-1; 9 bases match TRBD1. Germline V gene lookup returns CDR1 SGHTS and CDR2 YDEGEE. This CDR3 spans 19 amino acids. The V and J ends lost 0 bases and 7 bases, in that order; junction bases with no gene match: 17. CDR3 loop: CASSLDLENRDRVMNEQFF. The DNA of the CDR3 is TGTGCCAGCAGCTTGGATTTGGAGAACCGGGACAGGGTTATGAATGAGCAGTTCTTC.

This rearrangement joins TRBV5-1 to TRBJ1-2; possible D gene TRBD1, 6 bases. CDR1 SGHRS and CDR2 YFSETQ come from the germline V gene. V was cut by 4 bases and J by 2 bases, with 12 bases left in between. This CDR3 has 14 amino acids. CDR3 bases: TGCGCCAGCAGCCCCTACAGGGCGAACTATGGCTACACCTTC. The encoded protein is CASSPYRANYGYTF.

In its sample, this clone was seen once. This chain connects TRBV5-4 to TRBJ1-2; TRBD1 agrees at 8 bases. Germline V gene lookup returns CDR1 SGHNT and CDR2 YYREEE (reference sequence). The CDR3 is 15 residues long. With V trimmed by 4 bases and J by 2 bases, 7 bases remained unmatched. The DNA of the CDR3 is TGTGCCAGCAGCCTGACAGGGGCGGGGAACTATGGCTACACCTTC. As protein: CASSLTGAGNYGYTF.

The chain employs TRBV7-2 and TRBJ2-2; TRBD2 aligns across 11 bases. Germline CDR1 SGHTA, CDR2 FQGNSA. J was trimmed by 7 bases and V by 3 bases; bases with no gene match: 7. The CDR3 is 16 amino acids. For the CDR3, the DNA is TGTGCCAGCAGCTTTAATAGCGGGAGGGCCAACGGGGAGCTGTTTTTT. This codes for CASSFNSGRANGELFF.

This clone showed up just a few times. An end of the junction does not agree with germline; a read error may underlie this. The DNA of the CDR3 is TGTGCTAGCAGTACGACAGGGGGCACAGATACGCAGTATTTT. It codes for CASSTTGGTDTQYF. The chain couples TRBV7-7 to TRBJ2-3, with 8 nucleotides matching TRBD1. The CDR3 extends over 14 amino acids. CDR1 and CDR2 from the germline V gene are SSHAT and FNYEAQ (reference sequence).

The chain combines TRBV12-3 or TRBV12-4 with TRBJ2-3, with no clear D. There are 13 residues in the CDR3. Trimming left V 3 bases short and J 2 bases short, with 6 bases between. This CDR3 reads CASSLWATDTQYF. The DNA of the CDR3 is TGTGCCAGCAGTTTGTGGGCCACAGATACGCAGTATTTT.

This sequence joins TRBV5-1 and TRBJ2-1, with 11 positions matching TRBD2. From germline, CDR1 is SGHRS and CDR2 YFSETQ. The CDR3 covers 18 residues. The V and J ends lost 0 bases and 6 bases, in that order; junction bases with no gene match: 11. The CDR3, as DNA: TGCGCCAGCAGCTTGGATGGTCATGTGACTAGCGGGGTCAATGAGCAGTTCTTC. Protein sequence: CASSLDGHVTSGVNEQFF.

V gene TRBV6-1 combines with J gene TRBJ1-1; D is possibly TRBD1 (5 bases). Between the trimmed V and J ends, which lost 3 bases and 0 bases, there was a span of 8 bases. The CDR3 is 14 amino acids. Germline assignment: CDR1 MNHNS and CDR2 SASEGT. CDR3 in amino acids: CASSDAGLNTEAFF. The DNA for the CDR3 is TGTGCCAGCAGTGACGCAGGGCTGAACACTGAAGCTTTCTTT.

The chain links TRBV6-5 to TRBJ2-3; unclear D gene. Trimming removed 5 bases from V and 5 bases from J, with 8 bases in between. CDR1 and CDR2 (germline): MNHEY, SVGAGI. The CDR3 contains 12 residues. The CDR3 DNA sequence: TGTGCCAGCAGTCAAACGGGAGATACGCAGTATTTT. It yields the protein CASSQTGDTQYF.

The CDR3 is CASSLQVGSAYEQYF. The CDR3 nucleotides read TGTGCCAGCAGCTTGCAGGTGGGGAGTGCGTACGAGCAGTACTTC. The J gene is TRBJ2-7, the V gene TRBV5-8; tentative D call: TRBD2 (5 bases). V dropped 1 base and J dropped 4 bases, with 15 bases sitting between them. This CDR3 has 15 amino acids. CDR1 is SGHTS, CDR2 YDEGEE, per germline.

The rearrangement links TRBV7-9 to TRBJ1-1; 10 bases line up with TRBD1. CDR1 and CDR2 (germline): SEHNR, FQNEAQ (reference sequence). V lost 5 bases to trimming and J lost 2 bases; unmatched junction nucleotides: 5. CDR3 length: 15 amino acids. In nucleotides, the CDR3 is TGTGCCAGCAGCCCAAGGACAGGGGGTAACACTGAAGCTTTCTTT. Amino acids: CASSPRTGGNTEAFF.

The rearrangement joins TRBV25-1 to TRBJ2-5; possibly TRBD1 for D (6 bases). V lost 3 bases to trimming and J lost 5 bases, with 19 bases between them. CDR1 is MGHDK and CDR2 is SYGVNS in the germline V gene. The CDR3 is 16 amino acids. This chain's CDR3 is CASSDGTHNGWETQYF. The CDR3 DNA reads TGTGCCAGCAGTGACGGGACACACAACGGTTGGGAGACCCAGTACTTC.

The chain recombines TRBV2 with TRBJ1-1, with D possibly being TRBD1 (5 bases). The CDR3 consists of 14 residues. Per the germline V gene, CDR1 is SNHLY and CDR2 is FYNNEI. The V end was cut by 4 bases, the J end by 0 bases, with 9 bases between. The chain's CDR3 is CASSAQGMNTEAFF. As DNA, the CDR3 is TGTGCCAGCAGTGCCCAGGGTATGAACACTGAAGCTTTCTTT.

The CDR3 region is CASSQYDGGAGKNIQYF. In DNA form, the CDR3 reads TGTGCCAGCAGCCAATATGACGGGGGGGCAGGCAAAAACATTCAGTACTTC. This chain joins TRBV4-2 and TRBJ2-4, with 8 bases fitting TRBD2. The CDR3 has 17 residues. Germline CDR1 reads LGHNA; CDR2 reads YNFKEQ. V was clipped by 2 bases and J by 3 bases; unmatched bases: 9.

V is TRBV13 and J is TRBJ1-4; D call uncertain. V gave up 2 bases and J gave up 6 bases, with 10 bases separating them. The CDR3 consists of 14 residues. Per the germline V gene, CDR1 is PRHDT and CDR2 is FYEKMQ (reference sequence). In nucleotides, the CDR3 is TGTGCCAGCAGCTTATCTGCGCCCTATGAAAAACTGTTTTTT. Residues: CASSLSAPYEKLFF.

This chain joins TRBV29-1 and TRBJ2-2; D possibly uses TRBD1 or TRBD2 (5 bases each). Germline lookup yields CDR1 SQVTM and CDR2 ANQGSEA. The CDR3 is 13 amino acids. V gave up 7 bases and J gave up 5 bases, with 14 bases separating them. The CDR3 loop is CSAGPGNTGELFF. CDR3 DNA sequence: TGCAGCGCGGGACCGGGTAATACCGGGGAGCTGTTTTTT.

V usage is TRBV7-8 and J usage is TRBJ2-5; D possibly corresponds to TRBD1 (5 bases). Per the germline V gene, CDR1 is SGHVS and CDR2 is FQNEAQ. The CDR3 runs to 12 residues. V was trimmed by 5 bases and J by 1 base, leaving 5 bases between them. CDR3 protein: CASSRGQETQYF. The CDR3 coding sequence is TGTGCCAGCAGCAGGGGCCAAGAGACCCAGTACTTC.

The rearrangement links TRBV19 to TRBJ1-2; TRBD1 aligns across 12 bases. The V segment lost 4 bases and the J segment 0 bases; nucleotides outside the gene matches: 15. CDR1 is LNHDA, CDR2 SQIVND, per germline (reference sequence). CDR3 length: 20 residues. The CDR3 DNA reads TGTGCCAGTAGTAAGAACCTCCGGGACAGGGGGCGCGAACCTAACTATGGCTACACCTTC. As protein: CASSKNLRDRGREPNYGYTF.

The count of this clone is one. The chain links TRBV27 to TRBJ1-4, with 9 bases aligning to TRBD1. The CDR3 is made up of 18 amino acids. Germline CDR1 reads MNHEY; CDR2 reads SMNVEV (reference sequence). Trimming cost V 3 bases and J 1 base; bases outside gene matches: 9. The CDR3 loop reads CASSFSPGQGETNEKLFF. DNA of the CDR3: TGTGCCAGCAGTTTCAGCCCGGGACAGGGTGAAACTAATGAAAAACTGTTTTTT. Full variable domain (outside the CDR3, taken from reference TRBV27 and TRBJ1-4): EAQVTQNPRYLITVTGKKLTVTCSQNMNHEYMSWYRQDPGLGLRQIYYSMNVEVTDKGDVPEGYKVSRKEKRNFPLILESPSPNQTSLYFCASSFSPGQGETNEKLFFGSGTQLSVL.

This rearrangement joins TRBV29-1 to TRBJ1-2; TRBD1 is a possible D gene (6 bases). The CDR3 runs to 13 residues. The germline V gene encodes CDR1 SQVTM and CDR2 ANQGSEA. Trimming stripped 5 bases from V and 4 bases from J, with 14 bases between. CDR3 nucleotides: TGCAGCGTTTCCCGGGGGGCGGGCTATGGCTACACCTTC. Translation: CSVSRGAGYGYTF.

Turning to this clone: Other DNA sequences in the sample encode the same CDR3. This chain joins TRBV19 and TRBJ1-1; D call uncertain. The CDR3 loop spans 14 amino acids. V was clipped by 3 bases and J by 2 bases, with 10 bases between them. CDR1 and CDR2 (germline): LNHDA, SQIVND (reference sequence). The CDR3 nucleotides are TGTGCCAGTAGTATTACTGGGAGCAACACTGAAGCTTTCTTT. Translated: CASSITGSNTEAFF. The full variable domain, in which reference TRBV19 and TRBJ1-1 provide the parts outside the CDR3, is DGGITQSPKYLFRKEGQNVTLSCEQNLNHDAMYWYRQDPGQGLRLIYYSQIVNDFQKGDIAEGYSVSREKKESFPLTVTSAQKNPTAFYLCASSITGSNTEAFFGQGTRLTVV.

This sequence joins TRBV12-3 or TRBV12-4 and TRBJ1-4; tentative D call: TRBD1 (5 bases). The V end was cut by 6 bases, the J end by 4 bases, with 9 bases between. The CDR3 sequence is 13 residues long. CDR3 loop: CASRTDNNEKLFF. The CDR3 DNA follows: TGTGCCAGCAGGACAGACAATAATGAAAAACTGTTTTTT.

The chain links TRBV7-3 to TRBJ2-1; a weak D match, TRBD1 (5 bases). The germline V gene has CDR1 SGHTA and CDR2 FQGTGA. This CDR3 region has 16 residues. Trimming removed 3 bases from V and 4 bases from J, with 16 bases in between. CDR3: CASSLKIGAGYNEQFF. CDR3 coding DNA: TGTGCCAGCAGCTTGAAGATTGGGGCAGGGTACAATGAGCAGTTCTTC.

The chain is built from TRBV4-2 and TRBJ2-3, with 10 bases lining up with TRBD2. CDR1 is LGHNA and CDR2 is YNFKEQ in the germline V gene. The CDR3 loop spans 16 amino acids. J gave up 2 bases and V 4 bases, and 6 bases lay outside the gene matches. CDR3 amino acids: CASSPRTSGDTDTQYF. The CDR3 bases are TGTGCCAGCAGCCCCCGGACTAGCGGCGACACAGATACGCAGTATTTT.

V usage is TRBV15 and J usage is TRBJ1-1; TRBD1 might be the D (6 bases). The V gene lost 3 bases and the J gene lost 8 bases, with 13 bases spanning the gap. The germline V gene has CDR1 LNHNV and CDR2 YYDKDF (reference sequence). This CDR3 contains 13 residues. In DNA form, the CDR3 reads TGTGCCACCAGCAGGGGGGCCGGAGAGGAAGCTTTCTTT. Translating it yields CATSRGAGEEAFF.

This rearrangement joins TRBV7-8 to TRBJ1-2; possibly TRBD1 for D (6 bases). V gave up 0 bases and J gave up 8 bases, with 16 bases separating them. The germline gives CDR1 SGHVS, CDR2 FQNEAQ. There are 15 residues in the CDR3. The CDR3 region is CASSLASGAMEGYTF. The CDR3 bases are TGTGCCAGCAGCTTAGCGTCAGGGGCGATGGAAGGCTACACCTTC.